Listed here are 23 T cell receptor beta chains from one sample, sequenced in a study of blood T cell repertoires in COVID-19. The data were produced by immunoSEQ multiplex PCR, yet TCRdb's version contains in-frame clones alone and is incomplete. In the table there are 55,000 to 85,000 clones, 86% of which are singletons. Sequences were obtained from peripheral blood. All receptors derive from a human donor in a cohort sampled during active COVID-19.

The chain is built from TRBV18 and TRBJ2-7; tentatively, D is TRBD2 (6 bases). V was clipped by 0 bases and J by 2 bases, with 11 bases between them. CDR1 is KGHSH, CDR2 LQKENI, per germline. The CDR3 spans 15 residues. CDR3 DNA: TGTGCCAGCTCACCACCGGGACTTGGAACCTACGAGCAGTACTTC. Its protein is CASSPPGLGTYEQYF.

The CDR3 bases are TGTGCCAGCTCACCACTGGAGGGACAGTCTGAAGCTTTCTTT. Protein product: CASSPLEGQSEAFF. This chain uses TRBV18 with TRBJ1-1; 7 nucleotides line up with TRBD1. CDR3 length: 14 amino acids. V lost 1 base and J lost 6; bases outside the gene matches: 5. In germline, CDR1 is KGHSH, CDR2 LQKENI.

V usage is TRBV29-1 and J usage is TRBJ2-3, with 10 positions matching TRBD1. Germline lookup yields CDR1 SQVTM and CDR2 ANQGSEA. J lost 0 bases, V lost 7 bases, and 7 bases had no gene match. CDR3 length: 15 residues. The CDR3 loop is CSAVRQGASTDTQYF. The CDR3 region has the DNA TGCAGCGCTGTAAGACAGGGGGCGAGCACAGATACGCAGTATTTT.

This sequence joins TRBV7-9 and TRBJ1-5; D is perhaps TRBD1 (5 bases). The CDR3 contains 17 residues. V gave up 1 base and J gave up 8 bases, with 21 bases separating them. Germline-derived CDR1 and CDR2 are SEHNR and FQNEAQ (reference sequence). The CDR3 loop is CASSLGFGAGQWEPQHF. In DNA form, the CDR3 reads TGTGCCAGCAGCTTAGGTTTCGGAGCGGGGCAGTGGGAGCCCCAGCATTTT.

The V gene is TRBV25-1, the J gene TRBJ2-1; 8 nucleotides align to TRBD2. Germline CDR1 and CDR2: MGHDK and SYGVNS. The CDR3 is made up of 14 amino acids. Unmatched junction bases numbered 4, after V lost 5 bases and J lost 4 bases. The CDR3: CASSTGLGYNEQFF. The CDR3 DNA is TGTGCCAGCAGTACGGGACTAGGATACAATGAGCAGTTCTTC.

There are a few counts of this clone. The chain employs TRBV5-8 and TRBJ1-1; D perhaps matches TRBD1 (6 bases). The CDR3 consists of 13 residues. Germline CDR1 reads SGHTS; CDR2 reads YDEGEE. V lost 4 bases and J 6 bases, leaving 13 bases between the germline ends. CDR3 sequence (DNA): TGTGCCAGCAGCCTACAGGGCAACGCTGAAGCTTTCTTT. This translates into CASSLQGNAEAFF.

The gene calls are TRBV4-1 and TRBJ2-7; 12 bases fit TRBD1. Germline trimming cut 5 bases from V and 6 bases from J; bases unmatched to any gene: 11. This CDR3 region has 16 residues. Germline V gives CDR1 MGHRA, CDR2 YSYEKL. CDR3 residues: CASSSGGDRGPGEQYF. DNA of the CDR3: TGCGCCAGCAGCTCAGGTGGGGACAGGGGGCCTGGCGAGCAGTACTTC.

The rearrangement uses TRBV9 and TRBJ2-2; 12 bases map to TRBD2. The CDR3 consists of 19 residues. Germline trimming cut 0 bases from V and 6 bases from J; bases unmatched to any gene: 12. Germline-derived CDR1 and CDR2 are SGDLS and YYNGEE. The CDR3 sequence is CASSVAASGGAGGPGELFF. CDR3 bases: TGTGCCAGCAGCGTAGCGGCTAGCGGGGGGGCCGGAGGGCCCGGGGAGCTGTTTTTT.

The V call is TRBV3-1 (or the pseudogene TRBV3-2), the J call TRBJ2-5, with 9 bases matching TRBD2. This CDR3 region has 15 residues. Trimming removed 5 bases from V and 5 bases from J; junction bases left unmatched: 9. Germline values: CDR1 LGHDT, CDR2 YNNKEL (reference sequence). The CDR3 spells CASSGTRGGRETQYF. The CDR3 coding sequence is TGTGCCAGCAGCGGAACGCGGGGGGGCCGGGAGACCCAGTACTTC.

The table lists this clone with a count of one. This chain joins TRBV12-3 or TRBV12-4 and TRBJ1-3; TRBD1 matches 7 bases. This CDR3 has 12 amino acids. J gave up 4 bases and V 10 bases, and 4 bases lay outside the gene matches. The CDR3 spells CATSQGGNTIYF. CDR3 nucleotide sequence: TGTGCCACCTCACAGGGGGGAAACACCATATATTTT.

The genes are TRBV6-4 and TRBJ1-2, with 7 bases lining up with TRBD1. Germline lookup yields CDR1 MRHNA and CDR2 SNTAGT. The V and J ends lost 10 bases and 0 bases, in that order; junction bases with no gene match: 5. CDR3 length: 13 amino acids. The DNA of the CDR3 is TGTGCCATTGACGACAGGGCTAACTATGGCTACACCTTC. Encoded protein: CAIDDRANYGYTF.

The CDR3 reads CASSGTISYNEQFF. The CDR3 DNA is TGTGCCAGCAGTGGGACTATTTCCTACAATGAGCAGTTCTTC. V gene TRBV2 combines with J gene TRBJ2-1, with D maybe TRBD2 (6 bases). Per germline, CDR1 SNHLY and CDR2 FYNNEI. Trimming removed 4 bases at V and 1 base at J, with 8 bases between. This CDR3 comprises 14 residues.

The chain uses TRBV2 and TRBJ1-2; the D gene is possibly TRBD1 (5 bases). V lost 2 bases and J lost 6, with 13 bases in between. The germline gives CDR1 SNHLY, CDR2 FYNNEI. This CDR3 spans 14 amino acids. CDR3 nucleotide sequence: TGTGCCAGCAGTGAACGTCCAGGGTATAATGGCTACACCTTC. Translated: CASSERPGYNGYTF.

This chain joins TRBV9 and TRBJ1-1, with 8 bases identical to TRBD1. The germline CDR1 and CDR2 sequences are SGDLS and YYNGEE. The V and J ends lost 4 bases and 3 bases, in that order; junction bases with no gene match: 5. CDR3 length equals 14 residues. DNA for the CDR3: TGTGCCAGCAGCCCCCTGACAGGGGACACTGAAGCTTTCTTT. This gives the protein CASSPLTGDTEAFF.

The chain combines TRBV5-4 with TRBJ2-2; 8 nucleotides match TRBD1. CDR1 and CDR2 from the germline V gene are SGHNT and YYREEE (reference sequence). J gave up 5 bases and V 5 bases, and 11 bases lay outside the gene matches. The CDR3 extends over 16 amino acids. The CDR3 sequence: CASSTPGGPETGELFF. Here the CDR3 DNA reads TGTGCCAGCAGTACGCCAGGGGGCCCGGAGACCGGGGAGCTGTTTTTT.

The V and J genes are TRBV29-1 and TRBJ1-2, with D unresolved. CDR1 and CDR2 (germline): SQVTM, ANQGSEA. V lost 0 bases and J lost 4, with 15 bases in between. The CDR3 consists of 15 residues. The CDR3 DNA reads TGCAGCGTTGAAGAGGAACCCCGACGGGTCTATGGCTACACCTTC. Its translation is CSVEEEPRRVYGYTF.

The V gene is TRBV6-1, the J gene TRBJ1-5; D possibly corresponds to TRBD1 (5 bases). The CDR3 contains 17 residues. The V gene's germline CDR1 is MNHNS and CDR2 SASEGT. The ends were cut back, 3 bases at V and 1 base at J, with 16 bases in the middle. This chain's CDR3 is CASSDDGGVGSNQPQHF. For the CDR3, the DNA is TGTGCCAGCAGTGATGACGGAGGGGTAGGAAGCAATCAGCCCCAGCATTTT.

This chain uses TRBV15 with TRBJ1-1; 7 nucleotides match TRBD1. The V and J ends lost 5 bases and 3 bases, in that order; junction bases with no gene match: 15. Looked up from germline, CDR1 is LNHNV and CDR2 is YYDKDF (reference sequence). The length of the CDR3 is 17 residues. The CDR3 DNA is TGTGCCACCAGCCCGACCCTAGGCTGGCAGGGGGACACTGAAGCTTTCTTT. Its protein is CATSPTLGWQGDTEAFF.

The rearrangement joins TRBV19 to TRBJ1-5; TRBD1 agrees at 8 bases. V was clipped by 3 bases and J by 9 bases; unmatched bases: 10. The CDR3 extends over 15 amino acids. The germline V gene encodes CDR1 LNHDA and CDR2 SQIVND (reference sequence). In DNA, the CDR3 is TGTGCCAGTAGTATTTGGGGACAGGATCTGCGGCCCCAGCATTTT. The encoded protein is CASSIWGQDLRPQHF. The whole variable domain, remainder taken from reference TRBV19 and TRBJ1-5, is DGGITQSPKYLFRKEGQNVTLSCEQNLNHDAMYWYRQDPGQGLRLIYYSQIVNDFQKGDIAEGYSVSREKKESFPLTVTSAQKNPTAFYLCASSIWGQDLRPQHFGDGTRLSIL.

This rearrangement joins TRBV7-9 to TRBJ1-5, with a weak D call TRBD1 (6 bases). This CDR3 region has 16 residues. V dropped 5 bases and J dropped 0 bases, with 14 bases sitting between them. The germline V gene encodes CDR1 SEHNR and CDR2 FQNEAQ (reference sequence). CDR3: CASSNYKGDSNQPQHF. Here the CDR3 DNA reads TGTGCCAGCAGCAATTATAAGGGGGATAGCAATCAGCCCCAGCATTTT.

This sequence joins TRBV13 and TRBJ2-7; 7 positions agree with TRBD2. Germline loops: CDR1 PRHDT, CDR2 FYEKMQ (reference sequence). CDR3 length: 12 residues. The junction had 0 bases not matched to a gene; V was cut back by 4 bases and J by 3 bases. The CDR3 DNA sequence: TGTGCCAGCAGCTGGGGGGGCTACGAGCAGTACTTC. This codes for CASSWGGYEQYF.

DNA for the CDR3: TGTGCCAGCAGCTTAGTGACTAGCGGGGGCGACCCATACAATGAGCAGTTCTTC. Translating it yields CASSLVTSGGDPYNEQFF. The chain joins TRBV11-3 to TRBJ2-1; 12 nucleotides line up with TRBD2. The CDR3 is made up of 18 amino acids. Germline CDR1 reads SGHNT; CDR2 reads YENEEA. The junction had 8 bases not matched to a gene; V was cut back by 1 base and J by 4 bases.

The chain uses TRBV25-1 and TRBJ2-7; D call uncertain. CDR1 and CDR2 (germline): MGHDK, SYGVNS. The CDR3 totals 12 residues. The germline V and J ends were trimmed by 6 bases and 6 bases, with 12 bases remaining between them. CDR3 DNA: TGTGCCAGCAGGAGCCCAACTACCGAGCAGTACTTC. This codes for CASRSPTTEQYF.